A selection of T cell receptor beta chains follows, all from one sample in a study of T-cell memory formation after mild COVID-19. TCRdb itself ran the 5' RACE reads through MiXCR, one entry per CDR3 protein. This table has around 370,000 distinct CDR3 sequences, approximately 21% appearing once. The sample consisted of PBMCs or a T cell subset sorted from them (not recorded which). These receptor sequences come from an adult woman who had mild COVID-19 (a few samples of this study predate the infection). Cell type and time point are not known. CDR3s include the opening cysteine and the closing phenylalanine or tryptophan. A D gene is named only where the DNA matches it firmly. Some rows have no size entry. The others give once, few or many, or a class for an expanded clone.

d_call: TRBD2; v_call: TRBV24-1; clone_size: NA; j_call: TRBJ2-1; cdr3_nt: TGTGCCACCAGTCTCAGCGGGAGGGCCGGCTATGAGCAGTTCTTC; cdr3_aa: CATSLSGRAGYEQFF
d_call: TRBD2; v_call: TRBV7-9; clone_size: NA; j_call: TRBJ2-3; cdr3_nt: TGTGCCAGCGAGGCGGGAGGGGGCACAGATACGCAGTATTTT; cdr3_aa: CASEAGGGTDTQYF
d_call: NA; v_call: TRBV27; clone_size: NA; j_call: TRBJ1-6; cdr3_nt: TGTGCCAGCAGTTTATCTGGGCAGGAGAGTTCACCCCTCCACTTT; cdr3_aa: CASSLSGQESSPLHF
d_call: NA; v_call: TRBV6-6; clone_size: few; j_call: TRBJ2-7; cdr3_nt: TGTGCCAGCAGTTACTCAGAGGGACACGAAGCTTTC; cdr3_aa: CASSYSEGHEAF
d_call: TRBD2; v_call: TRBV29-1; clone_size: NA; j_call: TRBJ2-3; cdr3_nt: TGCAGCGCCCCGGGGAGGGAAGATACGCAGTATTTT; cdr3_aa: CSAPGREDTQYF
d_call: TRBD2; v_call: TRBV11-2; clone_size: NA; j_call: TRBJ2-1; cdr3_nt: TGTGCCAGCAGCAACGGACTAGGCTACAATGAGCAGTTCTTC; cdr3_aa: CASSNGLGYNEQFF
d_call: NA; v_call: TRBV20-1; clone_size: NA; j_call: TRBJ2-2; cdr3_nt: TGCAGTGCTAGGAAGGGATTGCGGACCGGGGAGCTGTTTTTT; cdr3_aa: CSARKGLRTGELFF
d_call: NA; v_call: TRBV27; clone_size: few; j_call: TRBJ2-1; cdr3_nt: TGTGCCAGCAGGGGGGCTCAGAGGACTACCTACAATGAGCAGTTCTTC; cdr3_aa: CASRGAQRTTYNEQFF
d_call: TRBD1; v_call: TRBV27; clone_size: few; j_call: TRBJ1-6; cdr3_nt: TGTGCCAGCGCGGGACAGAGAAATTCACCCCTCCACTTT; cdr3_aa: CASAGQRNSPLHF
d_call: NA; v_call: TRBV4-2; clone_size: NA; j_call: TRBJ1-2; cdr3_nt: TGTGCCAGCAGCCAAGTTACCGTGGGCTATGGCTACACCTTC; cdr3_aa: CASSQVTVGYGYTF
d_call: NA; v_call: TRBV20-1; clone_size: many; j_call: TRBJ2-1; cdr3_nt: TGCAGTGCTAGAGTGGACGTCAATGAGCAGTTCTTC; cdr3_aa: CSARVDVNEQFF
d_call: TRBD1; v_call: TRBV6-5; clone_size: NA; j_call: TRBJ1-4; cdr3_nt: TGTGCCAGCAGCGATCAGGACAGGGGCAGTGAAAAACTGTTTTTT; cdr3_aa: CASSDQDRGSEKLFF
d_call: NA; v_call: TRBV11-3; clone_size: few; j_call: TRBJ2-1; cdr3_nt: TGTGCCAGCAAATACGGTGGGCGGGGACACAATGAGCAGTTCTTC; cdr3_aa: CASKYGGRGHNEQFF
d_call: NA; v_call: TRBV11-2; clone_size: NA; j_call: TRBJ1-1; cdr3_nt: TGTGCCAGCAGCTTAGGATCGGGCGTTGGCACTGAAGCTTTCTTT; cdr3_aa: CASSLGSGVGTEAFF
d_call: NA; v_call: TRBV5-1; clone_size: few; j_call: TRBJ2-3; cdr3_nt: TGCGCCAGCAGCTTTGGAAGGTACACAGATACGCAGTATTTT; cdr3_aa: CASSFGRYTDTQYF
d_call: TRBD1; v_call: TRBV29-1; clone_size: once; j_call: TRBJ1-2; cdr3_nt: TGCAGCGTTTCGGACAGGGTTTATGGCTACACCTTC; cdr3_aa: CSVSDRVYGYTF
d_call: TRBD2; v_call: TRBV4-3; clone_size: few; j_call: TRBJ2-3; cdr3_nt: TGCGCCAGCAGCCAAGTCTTAGCGGGAGGGGCAGATACGCAGTATTTT; cdr3_aa: CASSQVLAGGADTQYF
d_call: TRBD1; v_call: TRBV2; clone_size: few; j_call: TRBJ2-1; cdr3_nt: TGTGCCAGCAGTTCCTCAGGGACAGGGGGCTTCAATGAGCAGTTCTTC; cdr3_aa: CASSSSGTGGFNEQFF
d_call: NA; v_call: TRBV24-1; clone_size: many; j_call: TRBJ2-5; cdr3_nt: TGTGCCACCAGTGACCCGAGGGCGGGTCCCCCGTGGGCCCAGTACTTC; cdr3_aa: CATSDPRAGPPWAQYF
d_call: NA; v_call: TRBV5-1; clone_size: few; j_call: TRBJ1-4; cdr3_nt: TGCGCCAGCAGCTTTGTCCTGCGGGAAAAACTGTTTTTT; cdr3_aa: CASSFVLREKLFF
d_call: NA; v_call: TRBV29-1; clone_size: few; j_call: TRBJ1-2; cdr3_nt: TGCAGCGTTGAAGATGGGAAGGAGTATGGCTACACCTTC; cdr3_aa: CSVEDGKEYGYTF
d_call: NA; v_call: TRBV7-8; clone_size: NA; j_call: TRBJ1-1; cdr3_nt: TGTGCCAGCAGCGACCCCCTGGGCCTTAAGGGGACTGAAGCTTTCTTT; cdr3_aa: CASSDPLGLKGTEAFF
d_call: NA; v_call: TRBV11-2; clone_size: many; j_call: TRBJ2-3; cdr3_nt: TGTGCCAGCAGCTTATCGGTTAGCACAGATACGCAGTATTTT; cdr3_aa: CASSLSVSTDTQYF
d_call: TRBD1; v_call: TRBV7-2; clone_size: NA; j_call: TRBJ1-1; cdr3_nt: TGTGCCAGCAGCCCGGACAGGGGGCGAACTGAAGCTTTCTTT; cdr3_aa: CASSPDRGRTEAFF
d_call: NA; v_call: TRBV12-3/TRBV12-4; clone_size: few; j_call: TRBJ2-1; cdr3_nt: TGTGCCAGCAGTTTTGTCGGGGGACCGGGTGAGCAGTTCTTC; cdr3_aa: CASSFVGGPGEQFF
d_call: NA; v_call: TRBV4-1; clone_size: NA; j_call: TRBJ2-1; cdr3_nt: TGCGCCAGCAGCCAAGTTATGAGGGGGAGTGGTACCAATGAGCAGTTCTTC; cdr3_aa: CASSQVMRGSGTNEQFF